The sequence of this T cell receptor beta chain was determined in a study of radiation and T cells in renal cell carcinoma. Points from the study as a whole: Without pretreatment biopsies, baseline tumor clonotype presence was undetermined. Top tumor clonotypes rose in blood 2 weeks post-radiation, then contracted.

The repertoire was sequenced with immunoSEQ multiplex PCR; TCRdb's copy has only in-frame clones and lacks some. This table holds roughly 130,000 clones, around 89% found once. CDR1 WSHSY and CDR2 SAAADI come from the germline V gene. V was clipped by 3 bases and J by 6 bases, with 6 bases between them. This CDR3 is 12 amino acids long. Time point defined: blood 2 weeks post-SBRT. This sample's treatment: 15 Gy SBRT to primary tumor, nephrectomy 4 weeks later. After SBRT, blood was collected at 2 and 4 weeks, plus baseline. Clear cell pathology was present in this patient's renal cell carcinoma. As concerns this clone: What it binds is not known.

The V gene is TRBV10-2, the J gene TRBJ1-3; D gene ambiguous. Sequenced material: blood, taken from a patient whose treatment included radiotherapy and nephrectomy. This receptor was identified in a woman aged 70-85 years with renal cell carcinoma. CDR3 bases: TGCGCCAGCAGTGATAGAGTAAACACCATATATTTT. Its protein is CASSDRVNTIYF.